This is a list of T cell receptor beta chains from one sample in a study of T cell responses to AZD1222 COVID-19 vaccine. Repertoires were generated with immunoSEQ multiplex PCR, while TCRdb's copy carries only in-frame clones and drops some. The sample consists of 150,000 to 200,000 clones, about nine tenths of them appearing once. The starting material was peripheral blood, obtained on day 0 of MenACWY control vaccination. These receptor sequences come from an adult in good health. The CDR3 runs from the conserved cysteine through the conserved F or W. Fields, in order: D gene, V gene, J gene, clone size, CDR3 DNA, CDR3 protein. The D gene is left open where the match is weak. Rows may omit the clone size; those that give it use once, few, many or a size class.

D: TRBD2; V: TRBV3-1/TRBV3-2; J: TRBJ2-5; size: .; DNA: TGTGCCAGCAGCCAAGGGGACTATGCTGAGACCCAGTACTTC; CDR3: CASSQGDYAETQYF
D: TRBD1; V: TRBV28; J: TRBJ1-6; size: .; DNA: TGTGCCAGCAGTCGGGACAGCAATTCACCCCTCCACTTT; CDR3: CASSRDSNSPLHF
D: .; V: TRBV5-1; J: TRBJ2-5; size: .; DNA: TGCGCCAGCAGCTTGGAAGGGGAGGTGCAAGAGACCCAGTACTTC; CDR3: CASSLEGEVQETQYF
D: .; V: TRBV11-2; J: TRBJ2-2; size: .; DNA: TGTGCCAGCAGCCCCTTGCGAGGGGCCGGGGAGCTGTTTTTT; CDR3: CASSPLRGAGELFF
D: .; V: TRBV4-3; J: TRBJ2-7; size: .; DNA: TGCGCCAGCAGCCAAGGGACTACCACCTACGAGCAGTACTTC; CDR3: CASSQGTTTYEQYF
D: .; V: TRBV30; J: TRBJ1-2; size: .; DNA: TGTGCCTGGAGTGCCCTACAGCGGGCTAACTATGGCTACACCTTC; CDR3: CAWSALQRANYGYTF
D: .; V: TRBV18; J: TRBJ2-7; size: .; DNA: TGTGCCAGCTCATCGGACACTATGAGCTCCTACGAGCAGTACTTC; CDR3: CASSSDTMSSYEQYF
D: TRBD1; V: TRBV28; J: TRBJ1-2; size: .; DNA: TGTGCCAGCAGTCGCCCCGGTACAGGGGATAATGGCTACACCTTC; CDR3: CASSRPGTGDNGYTF
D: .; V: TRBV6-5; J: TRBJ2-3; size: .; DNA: TGTGCCAGCACACCAGGGGGGTACACAGATACGCAGTATTTT; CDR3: CASTPGGYTDTQYF
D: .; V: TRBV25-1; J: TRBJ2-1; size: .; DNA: TGTGCCAGCAGTGAAGATACCCGCTCCTACAATGAGCAGTTCTTC; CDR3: CASSEDTRSYNEQFF
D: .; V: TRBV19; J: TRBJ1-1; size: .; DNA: TGTGCCAGTAGTAGCACAGGGATCAGAGCTTTCTTT; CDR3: CASSSTGIRAFF
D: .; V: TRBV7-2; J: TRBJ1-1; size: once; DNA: TGTGCCAGCAGCTTAGACCACACTGAAGCTTTCTTT; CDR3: CASSLDHTEAFF
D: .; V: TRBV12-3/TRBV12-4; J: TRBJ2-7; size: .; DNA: TGTGCCAGCAGCACTATTCAGGGCACCGAGCAGTACTTC; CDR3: CASSTIQGTEQYF
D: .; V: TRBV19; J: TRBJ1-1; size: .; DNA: TGTGCCAGTAGTATTCGGAGAAACACTGAAGCTTTCTTT; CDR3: CASSIRRNTEAFF
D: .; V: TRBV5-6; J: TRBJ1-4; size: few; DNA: TGTGCCAGCAGCTACACGGCAGGAGGACTAAAACTGTTTTTT; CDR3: CASSYTAGGLKLFF
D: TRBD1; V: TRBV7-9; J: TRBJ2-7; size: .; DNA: TGTGCCAGCAGCACTACAGGGGTTTACGAGCAGTACTTC; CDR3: CASSTTGVYEQYF
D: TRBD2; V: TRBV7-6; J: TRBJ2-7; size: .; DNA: TGTGCCAGCAGCCCCCGGGGGGACTCCTACGAGCAGTACTTC; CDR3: CASSPRGDSYEQYF
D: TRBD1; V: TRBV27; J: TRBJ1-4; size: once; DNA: TGTGCCAGCAGAGGGACAGAGAATGAAAAACTGTTTTTT; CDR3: CASRGTENEKLFF
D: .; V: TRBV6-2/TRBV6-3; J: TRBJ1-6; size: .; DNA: TGTGCCAGCAGTTACGTGGGGGACCATGCATCGCCCCTCCACTTT; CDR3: CASSYVGDHASPLHF
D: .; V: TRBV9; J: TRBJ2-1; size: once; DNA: TGTGCCAGCAGCGTAGCTACTCGGAGTGAGCAGTTCTTC; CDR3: CASSVATRSEQFF
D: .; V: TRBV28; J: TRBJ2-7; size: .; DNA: TGTGCCAGCAAGATGGGACTCCACTCCTACGAGCAGTACTTC; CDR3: CASKMGLHSYEQYF
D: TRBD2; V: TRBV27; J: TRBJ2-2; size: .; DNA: TGTGCCAGCAGTTTAATGGGAGGGACCGGGGAGCTGTTTTTT; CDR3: CASSLMGGTGELFF
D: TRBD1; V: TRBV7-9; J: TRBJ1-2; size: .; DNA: TGTGCCAGCAGCTCGGGACAGGGGTATGGCTACACCTTC; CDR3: CASSSGQGYGYTF
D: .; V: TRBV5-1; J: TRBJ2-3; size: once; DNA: TGCGCCAGCAGCCCCGGACAGACAGATACGCAGTATTTT; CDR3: CASSPGQTDTQYF
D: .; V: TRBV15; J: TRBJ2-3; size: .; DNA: TGTGCCACCAGCAGAGATTCGACTCCCGGTGGGCAGTATTTT; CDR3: CATSRDSTPGGQYF
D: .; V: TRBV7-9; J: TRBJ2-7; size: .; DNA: TGTGCCAGCAGCCGGGACACTTCTTGGAGGGAGCAGTACTTC; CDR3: CASSRDTSWREQYF
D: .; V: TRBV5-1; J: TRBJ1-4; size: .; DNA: TGCGCCAGCAGCTTGGGTTCCTCCAGGGGTAGTGAAAAACTGTTTTTT; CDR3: CASSLGSSRGSEKLFF